The rows below give T cell receptor beta chains drawn from one sample of a study of technical replicates of blood from several donors. Profiling relied on immunoSEQ multiplex PCR, and the TCRdb table lists in-frame clones only, not all of them. Of under 85,000 clones listed, 94% are singletons. Sequenced sample: T cells isolated from PBMCs. The source is a human donor in good health. Each CDR3 is given with its conserved first and last residue. Fields, in order: J gene, D gene, V gene, clone size, CDR3 protein, CDR3 DNA. A D gene is named only where the DNA matches it firmly. Size tells how often a clone was seen (once, few, many) or the class of an expanded clone, and some rows leave it out.

TRBJ1-1	-	TRBV2	-	CASTAYANTEAFF	TGTGCCAGCACCGCCTACGCGAACACTGAAGCTTTCTTT
TRBJ1-1	-	TRBV15	once	CATSRDSPGLGTEAFF	TGTGCCACCAGCAGAGATTCTCCCGGGTTGGGCACTGAAGCTTTCTTT
TRBJ2-1	TRBD1	TRBV10-3	-	CAIVSGTGRNNEQFF	TGTGCCATCGTCTCCGGGACAGGGCGGAACAATGAGCAGTTCTTC
TRBJ1-5	TRBD1	TRBV30	-	CAWRGQGTQPQHF	TGTGCCTGGAGGGGACAGGGAACTCAGCCCCAGCATTTT
TRBJ2-1	TRBD2	TRBV5-1	-	CASSLEFGRPGNEQFF	TGCGCCAGCAGCTTGGAATTCGGGAGGCCCGGGAATGAGCAGTTCTTC
TRBJ1-2	TRBD1	TRBV12-5	-	CASGLVVTGGEGFNYGYTF	TGTGCTAGTGGTTTGGTGGTGACAGGGGGCGAGGGATTTAACTATGGCTACACCTTC
TRBJ1-1	-	TRBV29-1	-	CSAHVGLSAFF	TGCAGCGCCCATGTCGGTCTGTCCGCTTTCTTT
TRBJ2-6	-	TRBV27	-	CASSLSPDSGANVLTF	TGTGCCAGCAGTTTATCGCCAGACTCTGGGGCCAACGTCCTGACTTTC
TRBJ2-2	TRBD2	TRBV5-4	-	CASSLGTSGGAGELFF	TGTGCCAGCAGCTTGGGTACTAGCGGGGGCGCCGGGGAGCTGTTTTTT
TRBJ2-7	-	TRBV7-3	-	CASSLRGGEGDSYEQYF	TGTGCCAGCAGCTTAAGAGGCGGCGAGGGGGACTCCTACGAGCAGTACTTC
TRBJ1-6	-	TRBV7-2	-	CASSFRVDRNNSPLHF	TGTGCCAGCAGCTTTAGGGTCGACAGGAATAATTCACCCCTCCACTTT
TRBJ2-1	-	TRBV6-5	-	CASSPRSYNEQFF	TGTGCCAGCAGCCCCCGTTCCTACAATGAGCAGTTCTTC
TRBJ2-7	TRBD2	TRBV19	-	CASSIAGGPTSYEQYF	TGTGCCAGTAGTATAGCGGGGGGACCCACCTCCTACGAGCAGTACTTC
TRBJ1-1	TRBD1	TRBV6-1	-	CASSAGDRDAEAFF	TGTGCCAGCTCCGCCGGGGACAGGGATGCTGAAGCTTTCTTT
TRBJ1-2	-	TRBV30	-	CAWSVLGRGGGYYGYTF	TGTGCCTGGAGTGTACTCGGCAGGGGTGGGGGTTACTATGGCTACACCTTC
TRBJ1-2	TRBD1	TRBV10-3	-	CAISESMQGAYGYTF	TGTGCCATCAGTGAGTCGATGCAGGGGGCATATGGCTACACCTTC
TRBJ2-3	TRBD2	TRBV2	once	CASRDTSASTDTQYF	TGTGCCAGCAGAGACACTAGCGCTAGCACAGATACGCAGTATTTT
TRBJ2-3	-	TRBV4-1	-	CASSHPSTDTQYF	TGCGCCAGCAGCCATCCGAGCACAGATACGCAGTATTTT
TRBJ2-1	-	TRBV4-1	-	CASTRGNEQFF	TGCGCCAGCACCCGGGGCAATGAGCAGTTCTTC
TRBJ2-5	-	TRBV29-1	-	CSVVPGLEETQYF	TGCAGCGTTGTACCGGGTTTGGAAGAGACCCAGTACTTC
TRBJ1-4	-	TRBV5-1	once	CASSLGYNEKLFF	TGCGCCAGCAGCTTGGGTTATAATGAAAAACTGTTTTTT
TRBJ2-2	-	TRBV27	-	CASSLLNTGELFF	TGTGCCAGCAGTTTACTAAACACCGGGGAGCTGTTTTTT
TRBJ1-2	TRBD1	TRBV11-2	-	CASREISGQGARGYTF	TGTGCCAGCAGGGAAATTTCGGGACAGGGGGCGCGAGGCTACACCTTC
TRBJ1-1	-	TRBV30	few	CAWQLTGRTEAFF	TGTGCCTGGCAACTTACAGGGAGAACTGAAGCTTTCTTT
TRBJ2-1	-	TRBV4-1	-	CASSPPMSSYNEQFF	TGCGCCAGCAGCCCCCCCATGAGCTCCTACAATGAGCAGTTCTTC
TRBJ2-7	-	TRBV4-1	-	CASSQGHDTQQYF	TGCGCCAGCAGCCAAGGGCACGATACCCAGCAGTACTTC
TRBJ2-1	-	TRBV20-1	-	CSAPTPRGQFF	TGCAGTGCCCCCACCCCCAGGGGGCAGTTCTTC
TRBJ2-7	TRBD1	TRBV5-1	-	CASNRTGQMGFHF	TGCGCCAGCAACCGGACAGGGCAGATGGGATTCCACTTC
TRBJ2-6	TRBD1	TRBV27	-	CASSTHRDRLGNGANVLTF	TGTGCCAGCAGTACCCATAGGGACAGATTAGGAAATGGGGCCAACGTCCTGACTTTC
TRBJ2-3	TRBD2	TRBV27	-	CASSFWGRGTDTQYF	TGTGCCAGCAGTTTTTGGGGGAGGGGCACAGATACGCAGTATTTT
TRBJ2-1	TRBD2	TRBV6-4	-	CASSDTTLAGDHNEQFF	TGTGCCAGCAGTGACACGACACTAGCGGGAGATCACAATGAGCAGTTCTTC
TRBJ1-1	-	TRBV14	-	CASSQDFAGGWNTEAFF	TGTGCCAGCAGCCAAGATTTTGCGGGAGGATGGAACACTGAAGCTTTCTTT
TRBJ1-1	-	TRBV9	few	CASSVGLGLGTEAFF	TGTGCCAGCAGCGTAGGGCTGGGGCTTGGCACTGAAGCTTTCTTT
TRBJ2-7	-	TRBV7-9	-	CASSVQGHTYEQYF	TGTGCCAGCAGCGTACAGGGACACACCTACGAGCAGTACTTC